Detailed here is one T cell receptor (beta chain). Assay: immunoSEQ multiplex PCR; the TCRdb copy retains only in-frame clones and omits some. The sample contains roughly 98,000 clones, 70% to 90% of which appear only once. The ends lost 0 bases at V and 8 bases at J; junction bases unmatched: 7. The CDR3 is made up of 14 amino acids. Looked up from germline, CDR1 is SGHNT and CDR2 is YYREEE (reference sequence). This entry is derived from a study of cytomegalovirus exposure and HLA in healthy donors. Sequenced input: PBMCs. This sequence joins TRBV5-4 and TRBJ1-2; 7 bases are shared with TRBD1. This sequence was found in a woman in her twenties or thirties in good health and CMV-seronegative. CDR3 DNA: TGTGCCAGCAGCTTGGAGGGCAGGGGGAGAGGCTACACCTTC. Protein: CASSLEGRGRGYTF.